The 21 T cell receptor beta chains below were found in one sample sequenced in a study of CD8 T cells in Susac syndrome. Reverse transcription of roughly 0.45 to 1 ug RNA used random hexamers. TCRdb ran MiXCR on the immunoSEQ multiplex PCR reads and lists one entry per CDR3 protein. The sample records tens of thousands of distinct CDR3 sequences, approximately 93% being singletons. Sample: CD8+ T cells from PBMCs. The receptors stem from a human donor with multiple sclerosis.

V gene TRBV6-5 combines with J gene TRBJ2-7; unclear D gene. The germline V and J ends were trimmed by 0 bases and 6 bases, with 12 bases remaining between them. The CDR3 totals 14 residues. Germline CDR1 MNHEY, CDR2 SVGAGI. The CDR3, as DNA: TGTGCCAGCAGTTACTCCCCGATATTACCCGAGCAGTACTTC. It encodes CASSYSPILPEQYF.

The CDR3 DNA reads as TGTGCCAGCAGTTACATTCCGACCGGGACGGCGAACAATGAGCAGTTCTTC. Protein product: CASSYIPTGTANNEQFF. The V call is TRBV27, the J call TRBJ2-1; perhaps D is TRBD1 or TRBD2 (5 bases each). The CDR3 is 17 amino acids. The germline V and J ends were trimmed by 4 bases and 5 bases, with 21 bases remaining between them. Looked up from germline, CDR1 is MNHEY and CDR2 is SMNVEV (reference sequence).

CDR3 protein: CASSQDEGGFNEQFF. CDR3 nucleotide sequence: TGTGCCAGCAGCCAAGATGAGGGGGGGTTCAATGAGCAGTTCTTC. The chain links TRBV4-2 to TRBJ2-1, with D tentatively TRBD2 (7 bases). Trimming cost V 0 bases and J 6 bases, with 12 bases left between them. CDR1 is LGHNA, CDR2 YNFKEQ, per germline. The CDR3 sequence is 15 residues long.

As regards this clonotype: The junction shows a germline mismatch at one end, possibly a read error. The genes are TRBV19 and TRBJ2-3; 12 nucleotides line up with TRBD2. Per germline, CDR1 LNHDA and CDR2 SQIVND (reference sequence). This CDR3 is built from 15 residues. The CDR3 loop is CASSIGTSGGDTQYF. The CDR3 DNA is TGTGCCAGTAGCATAGGAACTAGCGGGGGGGATACGCAGTATTTT.

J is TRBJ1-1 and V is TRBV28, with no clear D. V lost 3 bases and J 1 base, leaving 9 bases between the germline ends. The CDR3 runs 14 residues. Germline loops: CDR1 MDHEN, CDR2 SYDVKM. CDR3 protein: CASSFLYPNTEAFF. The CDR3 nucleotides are TGTGCCAGCAGTTTCCTGTACCCGAACACTGAAGCTTTCTTT.

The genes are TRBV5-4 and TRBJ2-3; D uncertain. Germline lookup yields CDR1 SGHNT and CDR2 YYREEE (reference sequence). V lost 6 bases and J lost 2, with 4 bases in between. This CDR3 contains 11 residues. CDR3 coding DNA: TGTGCCAGCACATACACAGATACGCAGTATTTT. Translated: CASTYTDTQYF. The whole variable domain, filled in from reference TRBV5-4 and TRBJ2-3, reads ETGVTQSPTHLIKTRGQQVTLRCSSQSGHNTVSWYQQALGQGPQFIFQYYREEENGRGNFPPRFSGLQFPNYSSELNVNALELDDSALYLCASTYTDTQYFGPGTRLTVL.

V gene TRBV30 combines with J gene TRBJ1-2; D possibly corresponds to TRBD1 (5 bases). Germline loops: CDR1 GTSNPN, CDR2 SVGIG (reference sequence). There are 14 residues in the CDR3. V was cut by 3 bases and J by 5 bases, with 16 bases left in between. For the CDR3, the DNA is TGTGCCTGGAGCCCCCTTGTAGGGGTGTATGGCTACACCTTC. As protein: CAWSPLVGVYGYTF. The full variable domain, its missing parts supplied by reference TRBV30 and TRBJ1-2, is SQTIHQWPATLVQPVGSPLSLECTVEGTSNPNLYWYRQAAGRGLQLLFYSVGIGQISSEVPQNLSASRPQDRQFILSSKKLLLSDSGFYLCAWSPLVGVYGYTFGSGTRLTVV.

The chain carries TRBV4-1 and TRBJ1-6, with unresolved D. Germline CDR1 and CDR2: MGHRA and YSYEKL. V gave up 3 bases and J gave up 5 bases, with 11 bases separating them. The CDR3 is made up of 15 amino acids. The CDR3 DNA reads TGCGCCAGCAGCCAGATCCAAAGAAATAATTCACCCCTCCACTTT. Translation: CASSQIQRNNSPLHF.

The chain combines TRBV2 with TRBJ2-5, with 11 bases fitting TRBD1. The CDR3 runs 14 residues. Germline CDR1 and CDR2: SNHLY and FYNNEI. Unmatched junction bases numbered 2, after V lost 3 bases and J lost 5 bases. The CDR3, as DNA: TGTGCCAGCAGTGAGGGACAGGGGGGGGAGACCCAGTACTTC. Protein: CASSEGQGGETQYF. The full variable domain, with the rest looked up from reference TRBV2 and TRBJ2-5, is EPEVTQTPSHQVTQMGQEVILRCVPISNHLYFYWYRQILGQKVEFLVSFYNNEISEKSEIFDDQFSVERPDGSNFTLKIRSTKLEDSAMYFCASSEGQGGETQYFGPGTRLLVL.

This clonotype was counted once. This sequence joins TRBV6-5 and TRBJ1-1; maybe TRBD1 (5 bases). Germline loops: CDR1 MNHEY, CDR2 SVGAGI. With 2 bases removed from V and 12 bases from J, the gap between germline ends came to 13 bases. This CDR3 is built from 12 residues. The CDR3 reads CASSYRGYGTFF. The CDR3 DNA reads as TGTGCCAGCAGTTACCGGGGCTATGGGACTTTCTTT.

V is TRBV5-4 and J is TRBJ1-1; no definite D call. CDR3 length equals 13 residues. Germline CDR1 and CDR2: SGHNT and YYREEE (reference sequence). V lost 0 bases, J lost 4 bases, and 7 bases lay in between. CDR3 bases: TGTGCCAGCAGCTTGGGGGAGGGCACTGAAGCTTTCTTT. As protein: CASSLGEGTEAFF. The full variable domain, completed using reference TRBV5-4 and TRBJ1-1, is ETGVTQSPTHLIKTRGQQVTLRCSSQSGHNTVSWYQQALGQGPQFIFQYYREEENGRGNFPPRFSGLQFPNYSSELNVNALELDDSALYLCASSLGEGTEAFFGQGTRLTVV.

The CDR3 DNA is TGTGCCAGCAGTGAGTCCGGACAGGCCCAGCTTGGCTACACCTTC. Encoded protein: CASSESGQAQLGYTF. The rearrangement joins TRBV25-1 to TRBJ1-2, with 7 positions matching TRBD1. There are 15 residues in the CDR3. Germline lookup yields CDR1 MGHDK and CDR2 SYGVNS. After removal of 3 bases from V and 7 bases from J, the junction contained 11 bases not matched to a gene.

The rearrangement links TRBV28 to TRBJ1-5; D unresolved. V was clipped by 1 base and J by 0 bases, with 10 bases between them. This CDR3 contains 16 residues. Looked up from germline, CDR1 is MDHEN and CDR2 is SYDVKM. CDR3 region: CASSLLRRNSNQPQHF. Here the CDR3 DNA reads TGTGCCAGCAGTTTATTAAGACGAAATAGCAATCAGCCCCAGCATTTT.

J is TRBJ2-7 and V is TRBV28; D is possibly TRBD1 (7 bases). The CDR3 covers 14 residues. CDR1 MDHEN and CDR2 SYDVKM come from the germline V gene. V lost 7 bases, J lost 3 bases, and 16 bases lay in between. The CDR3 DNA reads TGTGCCAGCAAACTTCAGGGGGGTTTCTACGAGCAGTACTTC. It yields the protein CASKLQGGFYEQYF.

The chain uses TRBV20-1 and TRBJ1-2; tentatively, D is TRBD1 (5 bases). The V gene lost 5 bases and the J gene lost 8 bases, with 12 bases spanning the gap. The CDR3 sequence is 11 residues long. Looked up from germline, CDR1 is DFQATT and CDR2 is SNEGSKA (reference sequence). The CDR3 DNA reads TGCAGTGCTCCCCGCAGGGACGGCTACACCTTC. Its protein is CSAPRRDGYTF.

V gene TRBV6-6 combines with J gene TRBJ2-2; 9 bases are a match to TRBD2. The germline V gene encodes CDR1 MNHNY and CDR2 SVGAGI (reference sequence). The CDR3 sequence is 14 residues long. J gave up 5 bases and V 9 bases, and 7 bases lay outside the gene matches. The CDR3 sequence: CASAGGAATGELFF. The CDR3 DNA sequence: TGTGCCAGTGCGGGGGGGGCGGCGACCGGGGAGCTGTTTTTT.

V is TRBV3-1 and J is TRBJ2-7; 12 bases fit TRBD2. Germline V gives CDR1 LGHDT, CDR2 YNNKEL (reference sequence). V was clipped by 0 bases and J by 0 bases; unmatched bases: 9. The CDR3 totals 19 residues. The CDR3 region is CASSQDRTSGALSSYEQYF. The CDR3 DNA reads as TGTGCCAGCAGCCAAGACCGGACTAGCGGGGCTCTCAGCTCCTACGAGCAGTACTTC.

Written as DNA, the CDR3 is TGTGCCAGCAGCGGCCGGACAGGGAGGGGTGAAAAACTGTTTTTT. Translation gives CASSGRTGRGEKLFF. The V call is TRBV21-1, the J call TRBJ1-4; the D call in the table, TRBD1, was not verified against the DNA. TRBV21-1 corresponds to a pseudogene. The CDR3 has 15 residues.

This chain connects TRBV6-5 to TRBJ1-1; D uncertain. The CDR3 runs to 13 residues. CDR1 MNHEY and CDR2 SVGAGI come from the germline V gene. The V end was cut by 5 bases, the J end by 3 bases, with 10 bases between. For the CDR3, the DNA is TGTGCCAGCAGTCAAACCGGGGACACTGAAGCTTTCTTT. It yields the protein CASSQTGDTEAFF.

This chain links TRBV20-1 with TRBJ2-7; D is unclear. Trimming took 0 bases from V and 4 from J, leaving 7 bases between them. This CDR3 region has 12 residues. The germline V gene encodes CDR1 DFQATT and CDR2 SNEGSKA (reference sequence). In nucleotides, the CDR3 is TGCAGTGCTAGAGATCAGGTATACGAGCAGTACTTC. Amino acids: CSARDQVYEQYF.

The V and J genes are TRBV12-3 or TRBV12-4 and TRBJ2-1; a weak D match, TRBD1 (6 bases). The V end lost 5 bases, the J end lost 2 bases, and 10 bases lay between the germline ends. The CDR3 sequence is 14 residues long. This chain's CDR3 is CASSPGQPYNEQFF. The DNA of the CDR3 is TGTGCCAGCAGTCCGGGACAACCCTACAATGAGCAGTTCTTC.